This is a list of T cell receptor beta chains from one sample in a study of identical twins. TCRdb reanalysed the 5' RACE reads using MiXCR and keeps one entry per CDR3 protein. The sample includes 1,800,000 or so distinct CDR3 sequences, under 35% seen only once; the top ten take roughly 0.3%. The sample was cord blood. Source of these receptors: a newborn girl in good health. The CDR3 runs from the conserved cysteine through the conserved F or W. Fields, in order: clone size, J gene, D gene, V gene, CDR3 DNA, CDR3 protein. The D gene is left open where the match is weak. The listing skips clone size in some rows; elsewhere it reads once, few, many or a size class.

.,TRBJ2-1,.,TRBV5-1,TGCGCCAGCAGCTTGGACTCCACCGGCGGGACCCAGTTCTTC,CASSLDSTGGTQFF
.,TRBJ1-1,.,TRBV4-1,TGCGCCAGCAGCGAAGACAGGTTGGGGATGAACACTGAAGCTTTCTTT,CASSEDRLGMNTEAFF
few,TRBJ1-1,.,TRBV7-2,TGTGCCAGCAGCGCTCACAGGGTTAAGGGCTCTGAAGCTTTCTTT,CASSAHRVKGSEAFF
many,TRBJ2-3,.,TRBV28,TGTGCCAGCAGGCCTCACACAGATACGCAGTATTTT,CASRPHTDTQYF
once,TRBJ1-2,.,TRBV6-1,TGTGCCAGCAGTGAACAGGGTCTAGGTGGCTACACCTTC,CASSEQGLGGYTF
.,TRBJ2-3,TRBD2,TRBV3-1,TGTGCCAGCAGCCATCCGACTAGCCCAGATACGCAGTATTTT,CASSHPTSPDTQYF
many,TRBJ1-2,TRBD1,TRBV10-3,TGTGCCATCAGGGGGACAGGGGCGAACGGCTACACCTTC,CAIRGTGANGYTF
few,TRBJ1-1,.,TRBV28,TGTGCCAGCAGTTTATGGCCCGGTTGGTGGAACACTGAAGCTTTCTTT,CASSLWPGWWNTEAFF
few,TRBJ1-1,TRBD1,TRBV25-1,TGTGCCAGCAGTCTAGCGACAGGGGGCGATTTTCCTGAAGCTTTCTTT,CASSLATGGDFPEAFF
.,TRBJ2-1,.,TRBV4-2,TGTGCCAGCAGCCAAGATCGGACCACCTGGAATGAGCAGTTCTTC,CASSQDRTTWNEQFF
.,TRBJ1-2,TRBD1,TRBV3-1,TGTGCCAGCAGCCAAGACAGTACAGGGGACTATGGCTACACCTTC,CASSQDSTGDYGYTF
few,TRBJ1-1,.,TRBV10-3,TGTGCCATCAGTGCAGGTGAGAACACTGAAGCTTTCTTT,CAISAGENTEAFF
.,TRBJ2-1,.,TRBV6-1,TGTGCCGGGGACTCCCCCTGGCACAATGAGCAGTTCTTC,CAGDSPWHNEQFF
.,TRBJ2-7,.,TRBV20-1,TGCAGTGCTAGACGGCTGGCCGCCTCAATCTACGAGCAGTACTTC,CSARRLAASIYEQYF
.,TRBJ2-1,TRBD1,TRBV20-1,TGCAGTGCTAGGCCGGGACAGGTTTCCTACAATGAGCAGTTCTTC,CSARPGQVSYNEQFF
.,TRBJ1-6,.,TRBV20-1,TGCAGTGCTCTTTCCGCAGGACAGAATAATTCACCCCTCCACTTT,CSALSAGQNNSPLHF
few,TRBJ1-2,.,TRBV5-1,TGCGCCAGCAGCTTGGAACCGGGAAGGAGTGGCTACACCTTC,CASSLEPGRSGYTF
.,TRBJ2-3,.,TRBV4-1,TGCGCCAGCAGCCAAGATAGTTTAGTCTGGCGGGATACGCAGTATTTT,CASSQDSLVWRDTQYF
.,TRBJ2-1,TRBD2,TRBV3-1,TGTGCCAGCAGCCAACCCCCTAGCGGCCGGTACAATGAGCAGTTCTTC,CASSQPPSGRYNEQFF
few,TRBJ1-2,.,TRBV15,TGTGCCACCAGCGTTTCCCTGACGGAAAACTATGGCTACACCTTC,CATSVSLTENYGYTF
.,TRBJ2-3,TRBD2,TRBV7-2,TGTGCCAGCAGCCCTCGACTAGCGGGGTCTAGCACAGATACGCAGTATTTT,CASSPRLAGSSTDTQYF
.,TRBJ2-5,TRBD2,TRBV28,TGTGCCAGCACCTTAGCGGGAGTTTCGAGGGAGCAGTACTTC,CASTLAGVSREQYF
many,TRBJ2-5,TRBD1,TRBV29-1,TGCAGCGTTGCCTTGGGGACAGGAGAAGAGACCCAGTACTTC,CSVALGTGEETQYF
.,TRBJ2-5,TRBD2,TRBV6-1,TGTGCCACCTCGGACCGAGCGGGGGGGCCGGAGACCCAGTACTTC,CATSDRAGGPETQYF
few,TRBJ2-3,.,TRBV7-9,TGTGCCAGCAGTATACAGAGGATTAGCACAGATACGCAGTATTTT,CASSIQRISTDTQYF
.,TRBJ2-3,.,TRBV7-2,TGTGCCAGCAGCTTAGCGAGGCTAGCGAGAGCGGATACGCAGTATTTT,CASSLARLARADTQYF
.,TRBJ1-2,TRBD1,TRBV6-5,TGTGCCAGCAGCTTGGACAGGGGCAAGCACAACTATGGCTACACCTTC,CASSLDRGKHNYGYTF
few,TRBJ2-3,TRBD2,TRBV5-1,TGCGCCAGCAGCGCCGGGTGGGGGACTAGCTGGGATACGCAGTATTTT,CASSAGWGTSWDTQYF
many,TRBJ1-2,.,TRBV12-3/TRBV12-4,TGTGCCGTCGACAGTTTCCACTATGGCTACACCTTC,CAVDSFHYGYTF
few,TRBJ1-1,.,TRBV10-3,TGTGCCATCAGACAGGGACTGGAGAACACTGAAGCTTTCTTT,CAIRQGLENTEAFF
.,TRBJ2-1,.,TRBV10-1,TGCGCCAGCAGTGGGTCGCCGGGTGTTGAGCAGTTCTTC,CASSGSPGVEQFF
few,TRBJ1-4,.,TRBV24-1,TGTGCCACCCGCAGGGGAGGGGAAAAACTGTTTTTT,CATRRGGEKLFF
few,TRBJ2-1,.,TRBV2,TGTGCCAGCAATGATGGAACTCTCGATGAGCAGTTCTTC,CASNDGTLDEQFF
few,TRBJ2-7,.,TRBV30,TGTGCCTGGAGTGTCGGGCAATACGAGCAGTACTTC,CAWSVGQYEQYF
few,TRBJ1-2,.,TRBV7-2,TGTGCCAGCAGCACTTCAAGGAACTATGGCTACACCTTC,CASSTSRNYGYTF
.,TRBJ2-5,TRBD2,TRBV10-3,TGTGCCATCAGTGAGAGGACTAGCGGGAGTTTCCAAGAGACCCAGTACTTC,CAISERTSGSFQETQYF
few,TRBJ2-4,.,TRBV28,TGTGCCAGCAGGGCGGGGGCCAAAAACATTCAGTACTTC,CASRAGAKNIQYF
few,TRBJ2-7,.,TRBV6-6,TGTGCCAGCAGTTACTCCCGGGACGGACCCTACGAGCAGTACTTC,CASSYSRDGPYEQYF
many,TRBJ2-3,.,TRBV20-1,TGCAGTGCGGAAGGGTCCCGTTTTACAGATACGCAGTATTTT,CSAEGSRFTDTQYF
few,TRBJ2-7,.,TRBV10-2,TGCGCCAGCAGAGATCTTGGGCGTACCTACGAGCAGTACTTC,CASRDLGRTYEQYF
.,TRBJ2-3,TRBD2,TRBV4-2,TGTGCCAGCAGCCCCTTTGCGGGAGGAGGAACAGATACGCAGTATTTT,CASSPFAGGGTDTQYF
few,TRBJ2-7,.,TRBV5-5,TGTGCCAGCAGCTTGGTCGGAGGGACGACCTACGAGCAGTACTTC,CASSLVGGTTYEQYF
.,TRBJ2-1,.,TRBV6-5,TGTGCCAGCACGTCCTCATATTGGGGTAGGGATGAGCAGTTCTTC,CASTSSYWGRDEQFF
few,TRBJ2-5,TRBD1,TRBV6-1,TGTGCCGGCAGTCCTCTAGCCGGGACAGGGGCCCATGGGACCCAGTACTTC,CAGSPLAGTGAHGTQYF
.,TRBJ2-5,.,TRBV5-1,TGCGCCAGCACGTCGGAGGCATTCCAAGAGACCCAGTACTTC,CASTSEAFQETQYF
many,TRBJ2-4,.,TRBV12-3/TRBV12-4,TGTGCCAGCAGTCCCTCGACGGTGGTCACTATAGCCAAAAACATTCAGTACTTC,CASSPSTVVTIAKNIQYF